What follows describes a single T cell receptor beta chain. This clone's antigen is unknown. The sample holds no much larger clone one base away, and base qualities are not on file. High-throughput TCR beta sequencing profiled peripheral blood CD8+ and CD4+ T cells from healthy donors, Susac syndrome patients and multiple sclerosis patients. Healthy donors were age- and sex-matched controls. Bulk CD8+ and CD4+ T cells were purified magnetically by negative isolation, whereas CD8+ TEMRA cells were enriched by FACS. Blood was drawn into EDTA tubes, processed within 24 hours, and PBMCs were isolated by density gradient centrifugation. PBMCs destined for TCR sequencing were cryopreserved in liquid nitrogen and later thawed in a 37 °C water bath. Purity of sorted or isolated CD4+, CD8+ and CD8+ TEMRA cells was at least 90%. Inclusive of the bounding cysteine and phenylalanine, the CDR3 is 15 residues long. Just CDR3 DNA is preserved here, 45 bases in frame from base 1. CDR1 and CDR2 are read off the germline V gene as KGHDR and SFDVKD. V loses 2 bases of germline sequence and J loses 5 bases, and the interval between the two ends is 12 bases.

RNA was extracted using the RNeasy kit, and about 0.45 to 1 ug of the RNA was reverse transcribed with random hexamers. The immunoSEQ multiplex PCR assay, which covers 54 Vbeta and 13 Jbeta segments, was used to amplify TCR beta CDR3 regions. Bias from PCR amplification was corrected by using a synthetic template baseline for primer optimization and for computational correction. For the original study's pipeline: Reads were annotated to V, D and J genes according to IMGT and were analyzed with immunoSEQ Analyzer, with only productive sequences retained. Clonality was computed as one minus Shannon entropy normalized by log2 of the number of productive unique sequences. For each patient and control, public and private clones were evaluated among the 100 most prevalent clones. Clones were defined as Susac-specific when absent from the healthy and MS cohorts, from fewer than 1,300 published viral clones and from other ImmuneACCESS disease sequences. Using fastp trimming at Q25 and MiXCR clonotype assembly, TCRdb reanalyzed the public sequencing data and kept in-frame beta chains. CDR3 protein duplicates are merged, each entry listing the most common genes and DNA. Here the V and J calls rest on TCRdb's processing, not on the authors' analysis. The sample records some 99,000 distinct CDR3 sequences, 90% to 98% of which are singletons. Of the sample, 0.096% is held by the ten largest clones.

These data belong to a study of CD8 T cells in Susac syndrome (dated 2019 in TCRdb). At the level of the whole study: The study used repertoire sequencing to test whether antigen drove CD8+ T cell activation and differentiation in Susac syndrome.

General findings and caveats noted by the study authors: The number of individuals in the TCR sequencing and HLA analysis was acknowledged as relatively small.

The source material was CD4+ T cells from PBMCs. The rearrangement combines TRBV24-1 with TRBJ2-1, with the D gene not confidently named. The clonotype was recovered from a human donor in good health. The nucleotide sequence is given as TGTGCCACCAGTGATTCTCCGGGTCGTGACAATGAGCAGTTCTTC. It translates as CATSDSPGRDNEQFF.